Below are 29 T cell receptor beta chains sequenced from a single sample in a study of tissue T cells after allogeneic stem cell transplantation (dated by TCRdb to 2021 to 2024). Libraries were built with the immunoSEQ multiplex PCR assay. Held by TCRdb, this immuneACCESS table contains in-frame sequences only and omits some clones. Under half of the omission traces to an unresolved V gene where checked; the cause of the rest is unknown. The sample table shows about 21,000 clones, and around 70% are seen once. The top ten constitute roughly 0.41% of the sample. The sequenced sample consisted of blood. The origin of the receptors is a female BALB/c mouse in good health. This strain is of MHC haplotype H2-d.

Regarding this clone: Gene and germline names: mouse. Coverage ceases 1 residue before the CDR3 finishes, and the germline J gene fills in the end. The chain recombines TRBV29 with TRBJ1-4; 12 bases are a match to TRBD1. J was trimmed by 7 bases and V by 4 bases; bases with no gene match: 4. The V gene's germline CDR1 is MSHET and CDR2 SYDVDS. The CDR3 runs to 15 residues. CDR3 amino acids: CASSWDRGQSERLFF. The sequenced CDR3 bases are TGTGCTAGCAGTTGGGACAGGGGGCAAAGCGAAAGATTATTT.

A word on this clone: The gene names here belong to mouse. With the read ending 1 residue before the CDR3 end, the germline J gene is used to fill in that end. The J gene is TRBJ2-5, the V gene TRBV3; 9 bases align to TRBD1. There are 14 residues in the CDR3. Germline trimming cut 6 bases from V and 3 bases from J; bases unmatched to any gene: 4. Looked up from germline, CDR1 is SNHLY and CDR2 is FYNGKV (reference sequence). CDR3 loop: CASRPGTGQDTQYF. CDR3 bases read: TGTGCCAGCAGACCCGGGACAGGGCAAGACACCCAGTAC.

This clone was detected only once. Gene and germline names: mouse. The read ends 1 residue before the CDR3 terminus; that terminus is restored from the germline J gene. This chain joins TRBV13-2 and TRBJ2-4; 7 positions agree with TRBD2. The length of the CDR3 is 14 residues. J lost 6 bases, V lost 0 bases, and 4 bases had no gene match. The germline V gene has CDR1 NNHNN and CDR2 SYGAGS (reference sequence). The CDR3 sequence is CASGDAILGNTLYF. The part of the CDR3 DNA that was read is TGTGCCAGCGGTGATGCAATACTGGGGAACACCTTGTAC.

In regard to this clone: The gene symbols are mouse symbols. Sequencing ends 1 residue short of the CDR3 end; the germline J gene provides the rest. The chain uses TRBV13-3 and TRBJ1-1, with D unresolved. This CDR3 is 11 amino acids long. V was trimmed by 3 bases and J by 3 bases, leaving 3 bases between them. The germline V gene encodes CDR1 NNHDY and CDR2 SYVADS. The part of the CDR3 DNA that was read is TGTGCCAGCAGTGTACACACAGAAGTCTTC. As protein: CASSVHTEVF. The CDR3 in its entirety is CASSVHTEVFF.

In its sample, this clone was seen once. Genes here carry mouse names. The read halts 1 residue ahead of the CDR3 end, with the missing end drawn from the germline J gene. This sequence joins TRBV13-2 and TRBJ1-6, with 7 bases fitting TRBD1. TRBJ1-6 counts as an open reading frame of uncertain function. The CDR3 covers 16 residues. The V segment lost 1 base and the J segment 7 bases; nucleotides outside the gene matches: 8. Looked up from germline, CDR1 is NNHNN and CDR2 is SYGAGS (reference sequence). The CDR3 region is CASGDRGGRGNSPLYF. The part of the CDR3 DNA that was read is TGTGCCAGCGGTGATAGGGGGGGCAGGGGGAATTCGCCCCTCTAC.

With respect to this clone: Mouse germline and gene names are used. The read ends 1 residue shy of where the CDR3 ends; the end is completed using the germline J gene. The rearrangement uses TRBV13-1 and TRBJ2-5; TRBD1 agrees at 7 bases. CDR1 NSHNY and CDR2 SYGAGN come from the germline V gene. V lost 4 bases to trimming and J lost 4 bases; unmatched junction nucleotides: 6. The CDR3 runs 14 residues. The covered CDR3 bases are TGTGCCAGCAGTCCCGGGACAGAAAAAGACACCCAGTAC. Translated: CASSPGTEKDTQY. The whole CDR3 sequence is CASSPGTEKDTQYF.

For this clone: Genes and germline are mouse. Read coverage stops 1 residue before the CDR3 terminus; the germline J gene supplies the remainder. This sequence joins TRBV13-2 and TRBJ2-7; weak D call: TRBD1 (6 bases). The V end was cut by 3 bases, the J end by 4 bases, with 8 bases between. Germline V gene lookup returns CDR1 NNHNN and CDR2 SYGAGS (reference sequence). CDR3 length equals 12 residues. The CDR3 loop reads CASGGGQYEQYF. The sequenced CDR3 bases are TGTGCCAGCGGTGGGGGACAATATGAACAGTAC.

A remark on this clone: Mouse gene names and germline throughout. Coverage ceases 1 residue before the CDR3 finishes, and the germline J gene fills in the end. The rearrangement uses TRBV13-3 and TRBJ1-4; D is possibly TRBD1 (5 bases). Germline values: CDR1 NNHDY, CDR2 SYVADS. The CDR3 length is 15 residues. The germline V and J ends were trimmed by 2 bases and 0 bases, with 8 bases remaining between them. The CDR3 reads CASSDPTVSNERLFF. The sequenced CDR3 bases are TGTGCCAGCAGTGACCCGACAGTTTCCAACGAAAGATTATTT. The whole variable domain, filled in from reference TRBV13-3 and TRBJ1-4, reads EAAVTQSPRSKVAVTGGKVTLSCHQTNNHDYMYWYRQDTGHGLRLIHYSYVADSTEKGDIPDGYKASRPSQENFSLILELASLSQTAVYFCASSDPTVSNERLFFGHGTKLSVL.

Comments on this clone: The listed genes are named as in mouse. The DNA ends 1 residue before the CDR3 does, and the rest of the CDR3 is filled in from the germline J gene. The V gene is TRBV2, the J gene TRBJ1-2; possible D gene TRBD1, 5 bases. Germline CDR1 reads LGHNA; CDR2 reads YSYQKL. The CDR3 has 15 amino acids. Trimming removed 0 bases from V and 0 bases from J, with 8 bases in between. Partial CDR3 DNA: TGTGCCAGCAGCCAAGATACGGGGGCAAACTCCGACTACACC. Its protein product is CASSQDTGANSDYT. The complete CDR3 protein is CASSQDTGANSDYTF.

This clone was observed a few times. Gene names are mouse gene names. With the read ending 1 residue before the CDR3 end, the germline J gene is used to fill in that end. J is TRBJ1-3 and V is TRBV13-1; weak D call: TRBD1 (6 bases). Germline V CDR1 and CDR2: NSHNY, SYGAGN. This CDR3 comprises 15 residues. Trimming removed 3 bases from V and 0 bases from J, with 10 bases in between. The sequenced CDR3 bases are TGTGCCAGCAGTGTCGGGACACCTTCTGGAAATACGCTCTAT. This sequence encodes CASSVGTPSGNTLY. The complete CDR3 reads CASSVGTPSGNTLYF.

On this clone itself: Gene names and germline refer to mouse. The missing CDR3 end, 1 residue past where the read stops, is filled in from the germline J gene. This chain joins TRBV13-3 and TRBJ2-7, with TRBD1 matching 8 bases. The CDR3 is 13 amino acids. Germline V lookup: CDR1 NNHDY, CDR2 SYVADS. J was trimmed by 7 bases and V by 0 bases; bases with no gene match: 3. Incomplete CDR3 DNA: TGTGCCAGCAGTGATGGGACAGGGTGGGAACAGTAC. Translation: CASSDGTGWEQY. From start to end, the CDR3 is CASSDGTGWEQYF.

Turning to this clone: Genes here carry mouse names. Coverage ceases 1 residue before the CDR3 finishes, and the germline J gene fills in the end. V is TRBV19 and J is TRBJ1-1; D might be TRBD1 (6 bases). This CDR3 comprises 14 residues. Germline assignment: CDR1 FNHDT and CDR2 SITEND (reference sequence). Between the trimmed V and J ends, which lost 1 base and 1 base, there was a span of 8 bases. The CDR3 spells CASSIRTENTEVFF. Partial CDR3 DNA: TGTGCCAGCAGTATAAGGACAGAAAACACAGAAGTCTTC. Full variable domain (rest looked up from reference TRBV19 and TRBJ1-1): GGIITQTPKFLIGQEGQKLTLKCQQNFNHDTMYWYRQDSGKGLRLIYYSITENDLQKGDLSEGYDASREKKSSFSLTVTSAQKNEMAVFLCASSIRTENTEVFFGKGTRLTVV.

This clone appeared a few times. Gene and germline names: mouse. The sequenced fragment ends 1 residue before the CDR3 boundary, so the rest is inferred from the germline J gene. This chain uses TRBV29 with TRBJ2-7; D gene ambiguous. The V gene lost 3 bases and the J gene lost 3 bases, with 6 bases spanning the gap. The germline V gene has CDR1 MSHET and CDR2 SYDVDS. The CDR3 is made up of 12 amino acids. The CDR3: CASSFRDYEQYF. The sequenced part of the CDR3 DNA is TGTGCTAGCAGTTTTCGGGACTATGAACAGTAC.

For this clone: Gene labels here are mouse ones. The CDR3 end lies 1 residue beyond the end of the read and is filled in from the germline J gene. The V and J genes are TRBV3 and TRBJ2-5; 9 nucleotides line up with TRBD1. V trimming: 4 bases; J trimming: 4 bases; junction bases outside the gene matches: 3. Germline loops: CDR1 SNHLY, CDR2 FYNGKV (reference sequence). The CDR3 has 14 residues. Here the CDR3 reads CASSWDREEDTQYF. CDR3 bases read: TGTGCCAGCAGCTGGGACAGGGAGGAAGACACCCAGTAC.

This clone has only one observation. Mouse germline and gene names are used. The read finishes 1 residue shy of the CDR3 end, and the germline J gene is used to complete it. This chain connects TRBV1 to TRBJ1-6; no definite D call. TRBJ1-6 is an open reading frame whose function is uncertain. V was clipped by 1 base and J by 7 bases, with 5 bases between them. Germline CDR1 is NSQYPW and CDR2 is LRSPGD (reference sequence). The CDR3 has 13 amino acids. CDR3 protein: CTCSAVGNSPLYF. The sequenced CDR3 bases are TGCACCTGCAGTGCAGTAGGGAATTCGCCCCTCTAC.

About this clone itself: The gene symbols are mouse symbols. The CDR3 loop reads CAWSLPDRGDTLYF. The covered CDR3 bases are TGTGCCTGGAGTCTACCGGACAGGGGAGACACCTTGTAC. The V and J genes are TRBV31 and TRBJ2-4; 9 nucleotides agree with TRBD1. The CDR3 is cut off 1 residue early in the read; its end comes from the germline J gene. V shed 0 bases, J shed 7 bases, and the junction held 5 bases outside the gene matches. The CDR3 has 14 amino acids. Germline CDR1 is GKSSPN and CDR2 is SITVG.

Notes on this clone: Any gene name here is a mouse gene name. The read ends 1 residue early relative to the CDR3; the germline J gene fills the gap. This sequence joins TRBV31 and TRBJ2-7; 8 nucleotides align to TRBD1. Trimming cost V 0 bases and J 5 bases; bases outside gene matches: 9. This CDR3 comprises 15 residues. Germline V gene sequence: CDR1 GKSSPN, CDR2 SITVG. The CDR3 protein is CAWSLSGQGRDEQYF. The sequenced part of the CDR3 DNA is TGTGCCTGGAGTCTATCCGGACAGGGAAGGGATGAACAGTAC.

Concerning this clone: Gene and germline names: mouse. The CDR3 end is not reached by the read, which stops 1 residue before it; the germline J gene fills it in. The rearrangement links TRBV1 to TRBJ1-2, with TRBD1 matching 8 bases. V lost 0 bases to trimming and J lost 4 bases; unmatched junction nucleotides: 7. In germline, CDR1 is NSQYPW, CDR2 LRSPGD (reference sequence). The CDR3 totals 16 residues. CDR3 DNA (partial): TGCACCTGCAGTGCAGATCGGAGGACAGGGACCTCCGACTACACC. Translated, it gives CTCSADRRTGTSDYT. The entire CDR3 protein reads CTCSADRRTGTSDYTF.

Note on this clone: The gene names here belong to mouse. Sequencing ends 1 residue short of the CDR3 end; the germline J gene provides the rest. The rearrangement links TRBV2 to TRBJ1-4; D gene uncertain. This CDR3 is 14 amino acids long. From germline, CDR1 is LGHNA and CDR2 YSYQKL. Trimming left V 1 base short and J 0 bases short, with 3 bases between. The part of the CDR3 DNA that was read is TGTGCCAGCAGCCAAGGAGTTTCCAACGAAAGATTATTT. Translation: CASSQGVSNERLF. The full CDR3 sequence reads CASSQGVSNERLFF.

Worth noting for this clone: All gene names here are mouse names. The read terminates 1 residue ahead of where the CDR3 ends, so the germline J gene completes it. The chain links TRBV1 to TRBJ2-7; D is perhaps TRBD1 or TRBD2 (5 bases each). Trimming took 1 base from V and 7 from J, leaving 8 bases between them. The CDR3 has 12 amino acids. Germline CDR1 and CDR2: NSQYPW and LRSPGD (reference sequence). The CDR3 loop reads CTCSAAGREQYF. CDR3 DNA, as far as it was read: TGCACCTGCAGTGCAGCGGGGCGGGAACAGTAC.

About this clone: Gene names denote mouse genes. The read falls 1 residue short of the CDR3 end, and the missing part is taken from the germline J gene. The chain couples TRBV5 to TRBJ2-5; 10 bases line up with TRBD2. The CDR3 length is 15 residues. The germline CDR1 and CDR2 sequences are LGHNA and YNLKQL (reference sequence). The J segment lost 3 bases and the V segment lost 1 base, leaving 1 base of the junction unmatched. The covered CDR3 bases are TGTGCCAGCAGCCAAGTGGACTGGGGGCAAGACACCCAGTAC. Translated, it gives CASSQVDWGQDTQY. The entire CDR3 is CASSQVDWGQDTQYF.

Comment on this clone: Gene names are mouse gene names. The read stops 1 residue short of the end of the CDR3; the missing end is completed from the germline J gene. The V gene is TRBV2, the J gene TRBJ2-2, with D maybe TRBD2 (6 bases). CDR1 LGHNA and CDR2 YSYQKL come from the germline V gene. The V end lost 0 bases, the J end lost 1 base, and 9 bases lay between the germline ends. This CDR3 has 16 amino acids. The CDR3 region is CASSQDGGKNTGQLYF. The CDR3 DNA, read in part, is TGTGCCAGCAGCCAAGATGGGGGAAAAAACACCGGGCAGCTCTAC. Drawing the rest from reference TRBV2 and TRBJ2-2, the complete variable domain is DPKIIQKPKYLVAVTGSEKILICEQYLGHNAMYWYRQSAKKPLEFMFSYSYQKLMDNQTASSRFQPQSSKKNHLDLQITALKPDDSATYFCASSQDGGKNTGQLYFGEGSKLTVL.

This clone appeared a few times. Gene names and germline refer to mouse. The part of the CDR3 DNA that was read is TGTGCCAGCACCTGGGGGGACGCCTATGAACAGTAC. Translated: CASTWGDAYEQY. The entire CDR3 protein reads CASTWGDAYEQYF. V and J are TRBV13-1 and TRBJ2-7; TRBD2 matches 8 bases. The read ends 1 residue shy of where the CDR3 ends; the end is completed using the germline J gene. The length of the CDR3 is 13 residues. Germline loops: CDR1 NSHNY, CDR2 SYGAGN. V shed 6 bases and J 2 bases; nucleotides not matched to a gene: 4.

This clone was seen only once. Mouse gene names apply. The DNA ends 1 residue before the CDR3 does, and the rest of the CDR3 is filled in from the germline J gene. The rearrangement joins TRBV19 to TRBJ2-1; 11 bases map to TRBD1. Trimming removed 3 bases from V and 7 bases from J; junction bases left unmatched: 3. This CDR3 is built from 14 residues. The germline CDR1 and CDR2 sequences are FNHDT and SITEND (reference sequence). CDR3 sequence reads: CASSRGQGGAEQFF. The sequenced part of the CDR3 DNA is TGTGCCAGCAGTAGGGGACAGGGGGGAGCTGAGCAGTTC. Drawing the rest from reference TRBV19 and TRBJ2-1, the complete variable domain is GGIITQTPKFLIGQEGQKLTLKCQQNFNHDTMYWYRQDSGKGLRLIYYSITENDLQKGDLSEGYDASREKKSSFSLTVTSAQKNEMAVFLCASSRGQGGAEQFFGPGTRLTVL.

As for this clone: The germline and genes are mouse ones. Read coverage stops 1 residue before the CDR3 terminus; the germline J gene supplies the remainder. The rearrangement uses TRBV5 and TRBJ1-3; the D gene is possibly TRBD1 (6 bases). The V end was cut by 2 bases, the J end by 0 bases, with 11 bases between. Germline CDR1 is LGHNA and CDR2 is YNLKQL (reference sequence). This CDR3 comprises 16 residues. The sequenced part of the CDR3 DNA is TGTGCCAGCAGCCAAAGGACAGAAAATTCTGGAAATACGCTCTAT. Translated: CASSQRTENSGNTLY. The CDR3 in its entirety is CASSQRTENSGNTLYF.

For this clone: The gene names here belong to mouse. Partial CDR3 DNA: TGTGCCAGCAGCGCCGGGACAGGGGCCACCTTGTAC. Encoded protein: CASSAGTGATLY. The entire CDR3 protein reads CASSAGTGATLYF. The chain is built from TRBV19 and TRBJ2-4, with TRBD1 matching 10 bases. The observed sequence ends 1 residue before the CDR3 terminus, with the missing tail filled in from the germline J gene. V lost 5 bases and J lost 8; bases outside the gene matches: 5. Germline assignment: CDR1 FNHDT and CDR2 SITEND (reference sequence). The CDR3 is 13 amino acids.

Details on this clone: The genes are named according to mouse. Read coverage stops 1 residue before the CDR3 terminus; the germline J gene supplies the remainder. The chain has TRBV13-3 and TRBJ2-5, with 8 bases matching TRBD2. This CDR3 is built from 13 residues. Germline V gene lookup returns CDR1 NNHDY and CDR2 SYVADS. J was trimmed by 2 bases and V by 5 bases; bases with no gene match: 1. The CDR3 bases that were read are TGTGCCAGCAGAACTGGGGGCCAAGACACCCAGTAC. This codes for CASRTGGQDTQY. The whole CDR3 protein is CASRTGGQDTQYF.

A note on this clone: All gene names here are mouse names. The read ends 1 residue early relative to the CDR3; the germline J gene fills the gap. The sample has other DNA sequences that encode this CDR3 too. The rearrangement links TRBV5 to TRBJ2-3, with 10 bases matching TRBD1. Germline loops: CDR1 LGHNA, CDR2 YNLKQL (reference sequence). With 1 base clipped from V and 3 bases from J, the junction kept 4 bases outside the gene matches. The CDR3 runs 16 residues. CDR3 amino acids: CASSQGDRGRAETLYF. The sequenced CDR3 bases are TGTGCCAGCAGCCAAGGGGACAGGGGACGGGCAGAAACGCTGTAT.

Turning to this clone: Germline and genes: mouse. The CDR3 end falls 1 residue outside the read, so it is completed with the germline J gene. V is TRBV19 and J is TRBJ2-4, with 10 nucleotides matching TRBD2. The J segment lost 2 bases and the V segment lost 5 bases, leaving 5 bases of the junction unmatched. The CDR3 is 15 residues long. CDR1 FNHDT and CDR2 SITEND come from the germline V gene (reference sequence). The sequenced part of the CDR3 DNA is TGTGCCAGCAGCCAAGGACTGGGGGTTCAAAACACCTTGTAC. This codes for CASSQGLGVQNTLY. The whole CDR3 sequence reads CASSQGLGVQNTLYF.